This T cell receptor beta chain was identified during a study of T-cell reconstitution after alpha-beta-depleted transplantation in children. Overall study results and limits: A year had passed since transplant, and T-cell counts and diversity by then came mostly from newly produced T cells.

Notes on this clonotype: Its antigen is unidentified.

This sample's TCRbeta library carried unique molecular identifier barcodes. TCRdb reanalysed the PCR reads using MiXCR and keeps one entry per CDR3 protein. The sample holds 450,000 to 550,000 distinct CDR3 sequences, roughly an eighth seen once. Germline lookup yields CDR1 SGHKS and CDR2 YYEKEE (reference sequence). With 1 base clipped from V and 6 bases from J, the junction kept 3 bases outside the gene matches. The CDR3 totals 15 residues. The V and J genes are TRBV5-5 and TRBJ2-2; 10 nucleotides align to TRBD2. This TCR was sampled from a female patient aged 2 to 10 who had a stem cell transplant for aplastic anemia, so the T cells may come from the graft donor. The source was PBMCs, mostly from graft donor cells, collected 180 days after TCRalphabeta/CD19-depleted stem cell transplant. CDR3 nucleotide sequence: TGTGCCAGCAGCTTGTGGCTAGCGGGAGCCGGGGAGCTGTTTTTT. Translation gives CASSLWLAGAGELFF.